This T cell receptor beta chain stems from a study of neurological immune-mediated disorders. Study information: Secondary progressive cases numbered 3 among the 35 or so multiple sclerosis patients, while the other 31 were relapsing-remitting.

In the case of this clonotype: An end of the junction does not agree with germline; a read error may underlie this.

CDR3 length: 14 amino acids. CDR1 is MNHNS and CDR2 is SASEGT in the germline V gene. Using its own MiXCR run on the 5' RACE reads, TCRdb lists one record per CDR3 protein. The sample records around 60,000 distinct CDR3 sequences, roughly 3.5% being singletons. The receptor's source is an older woman with multiple sclerosis. The chain is built from TRBV6-1 and TRBJ1-2, with D maybe TRBD1 (5 bases). Sequencing was performed on PBMCs. The CDR3 region is CANSAGQRSYGYTF. Here the CDR3 DNA reads TGTGCCAACAGTGCAGGACAAAGGAGCTATGGCTACACCTTC.